This TCR beta chain derives from a study of memory CD4+ T cells and cytomegalovirus serostatus. Study background: Donors were healthy Belgian adults, several CMV seropositive and 24 seronegative.

Only one count was recorded for this clone. Its antigen is currently unknown. Per the authors' pipeline: After removing out-of-frame reads, around 2,000,000 distinct TCRbeta sequences remained. Produced via immunoSEQ multiplex PCR; TCRdb's table is partial and in-frame only. Clone size and V and J calls were adopted from that table, with D and trimming inferred from the DNA. The repertoire has approximately 63,000 clones, roughly 75% of them found once; the top ten carry almost 0.55%. Single viable CD3+CD4+CD8-CD45RO+ cells were sorted as the memory CD4+ T cells. Positive selection with CD4 microbeads enriched total CD4+ T cells. The CDR3 has 15 amino acids. The V and J ends lost 0 bases and 2 bases respectively, with 12 bases between them. Per the germline V gene, CDR1 is SGDLS and CDR2 is YYNGEE. Study observations and caveats: Each of 60 to 80 CMV-associated TCRbeta sequences occurred in one to five individuals.

This TCR was recovered from an adult in good health and CMV-seronegative. Some clones in this sample may be carry-over from other donors' samples. The sample taken for sequencing was memory CD4+ T cells from blood. This chain connects TRBV9 to TRBJ2-7; D is unclear. In nucleotides, the CDR3 is TGTGCCAGCAGCGTAGGTGGGTCCATGGCCTACGAGCAGTACTTC. Residues: CASSVGGSMAYEQYF. Using reference TRBV9 and TRBJ2-7 for the parts outside the CDR3, the full variable domain is DSGVTQTPKHLITATGQRVTLRCSPRSGDLSVYWYQQSLDQGLQFLIQYYNGEERAKGNILERFSAQQFPDLHSELNLSSLELGDSALYFCASSVGGSMAYEQYFGPGTRLTVT.